Below are 17 T cell receptor beta chains sequenced from a single sample in a study of identical twins. TCRdb called the 5' RACE reads again in MiXCR, with one record for every CDR3 protein. The table has some 1,600,000 distinct CDR3 sequences, about 31% seen once; the top ten hold under 0.35%. Sequenced input: cord blood. These receptors were taken from a newborn girl in good health.

This clonotype was seen only a few times. This chain connects TRBV21-1 to TRBJ1-2; TRBD1 reflects the table's D call only, with no check against the DNA. TRBV21-1 is a known pseudogene. The CDR3 contains 13 residues. The CDR3 loop reads CASSKDRGHGYTF. CDR3 bases: TGTGCCAGCAGCAAAGACAGGGGCCATGGCTACACCTTC.

Turning to this clonotype: The junction departs from germline at one end; a sequencing error may be responsible. The chain is built from TRBV15 and TRBJ1-5; TRBD1 is a possible D gene (5 bases). This CDR3 is built from 16 residues. The germline gives CDR1 LNHNV, CDR2 YYDKDF (reference sequence). CDR3 residues: CATSRDSGRGNRPQHF. The CDR3 nucleotides are TGTGCCACCAGCAGAGATTCAGGAAGGGGCAATCGGCCCCAGCATTTT.

This clonotype has more than one count but fewer than ten. The chain carries TRBV5-1 and TRBJ1-6; the D gene is possibly TRBD1 (5 bases). Trimming took off 0 bases at V and 7 bases at J, with 8 bases between the two ends. The germline V gene has CDR1 SGHRS and CDR2 YFSETQ. The CDR3 contains 14 residues. The CDR3 protein is CASSLGQPNSPLHF. The DNA for the CDR3 is TGCGCCAGCAGCTTGGGACAGCCCAATTCACCCCTCCACTTT. Full variable domain (missing parts from reference TRBV5-1 and TRBJ1-6): KAGVTQTPRYLIKTRGQQVTLSCSPISGHRSVSWYQQTPGQGLQFLFEYFSETQRNKGNFPGRFSGRQFSNSRSEMNVSTLELGDSALYLCASSLGQPNSPLHFGNGTRLTVT.

A remark on this clonotype: This may stem from a read error, because a much larger clone lies one nucleotide away. The chain carries TRBV29-1 and TRBJ2-3; D gene ambiguous. V was clipped by 2 bases and J by 4 bases, with 10 bases between them. The germline CDR1 and CDR2 sequences are SQVTM and ANQGSEA. This CDR3 has 13 amino acids. The DNA for the CDR3 is TGCAGCGTTGAAATTCCAGCCCCAGATACGCAGTATTTT. Encoded protein: CSVEIPAPDTQYF.

This clonotype came up a few times. The gene calls are TRBV24-1 and TRBJ2-3; no firm D call. The CDR3 has 13 amino acids. The germline V gene encodes CDR1 KGHDR and CDR2 SFDVKD. Trimming took off 2 bases at V and 4 bases at J, with 6 bases between the two ends. The CDR3 region is CATSDSLADTQYF. The CDR3 nucleotides read TGTGCCACCAGTGATTCCCTAGCAGATACGCAGTATTTT.

The chain recombines TRBV18 with TRBJ2-1; D is unclear. Trimming stripped 0 bases from V and 8 bases from J, with 11 bases between. This CDR3 has 14 amino acids. CDR1 and CDR2 (germline): KGHSH, LQKENI. CDR3 residues: CASSPPGQDHEQFF. CDR3 nucleotide sequence: TGTGCCAGCTCACCACCCGGGCAAGACCATGAGCAGTTCTTC.

The V gene is TRBV6-5, the J gene TRBJ2-7, with 8 bases aligning to TRBD2. The CDR3 runs 14 residues. The germline CDR1 and CDR2 sequences are MNHEY and SVGAGI. Trimming cost V 2 bases and J 3 bases; bases outside gene matches: 3. CDR3 DNA: TGTGCCAGCAGTTACGCCCGGGGGGGCTACGAGCAGTACTTC. It translates to CASSYARGGYEQYF.

This clonotype was found many times. This chain joins TRBV10-3 and TRBJ1-2; 8 positions agree with TRBD1. Trimming removed 3 bases from V and 5 bases from J; junction bases left unmatched: 8. This CDR3 contains 15 residues. Germline CDR1 is ENHRY and CDR2 is SYGVKD. The CDR3 bases are TGTGCCATCAGTGAAGGCGAGACAGGGGTTTATGGCTACACCTTC. Translating gives CAISEGETGVYGYTF.

V usage is TRBV12-3 or TRBV12-4 and J usage is TRBJ1-5, with TRBD1 matching over 11 bases. The CDR3 extends over 16 amino acids. J was trimmed by 0 bases and V by 8 bases; bases with no gene match: 6. This chain's CDR3 is CASSGQGAYSNQPQHF. As DNA, the CDR3 is TGTGCCAGCTCAGGACAGGGGGCTTATAGCAATCAGCCCCAGCATTTT.

This clonotype was picked up many times. V is TRBV5-1 and J is TRBJ1-2; D unresolved. Between the trimmed V and J ends, which lost 4 bases and 1 base, there was a span of 8 bases. Germline CDR1 reads SGHRS; CDR2 reads YFSETQ. The CDR3 loop spans 13 amino acids. This CDR3 is CASSPTNNYGYTF. Here the CDR3 DNA reads TGCGCCAGCAGCCCGACAAATAACTATGGCTACACCTTC.

Remarks on this clonotype: One end of the junction fails to match germline, which may point to a read error. The V call is TRBV10-1, the J call TRBJ1-2, with TRBD1 matching over 7 bases. The CDR3 totals 14 residues. Germline-derived CDR1 and CDR2 are WNHNN and SYGVQD (reference sequence). CDR3 residues: CASGETTGLVGYTF. CDR3 nucleotides: TGCGCCAGCGGTGAGACGACAGGGCTAGTGGGCTACACCTTC.

The CDR3 bases are TGCAGCGTTGGACGGTCGGACACTGAAGCTTTCTTT. This encodes CSVGRSDTEAFF. The chain has TRBV29-1 and TRBJ1-1; no reliable D call. V gave up 4 bases and J gave up 3 bases, with 9 bases separating them. Germline assignment: CDR1 SQVTM and CDR2 ANQGSEA. The CDR3 loop spans 12 amino acids.

This chain joins TRBV20-1 and TRBJ2-2, with 8 bases identical to TRBD2. This CDR3 region has 17 residues. V was clipped by 6 bases and J by 5 bases; unmatched bases: 17. Germline lookup yields CDR1 DFQATT and CDR2 SNEGSKA (reference sequence). The CDR3 nucleotides are TGCAGTGCCGACCCTCGCGGAGCGGGAGTGGGAACCGGGGAGCTGTTTTTT. This codes for CSADPRGAGVGTGELFF.

This chain uses TRBV9 with TRBJ1-6; TRBD1 might be the D (6 bases). The V end lost 0 bases, the J end lost 7 bases, and 11 bases lay between the germline ends. Germline values: CDR1 SGDLS, CDR2 YYNGEE. This CDR3 contains 15 residues. The CDR3 loop is CASSVEGGGNSPLHF. Written as DNA, the CDR3 is TGTGCCAGCAGCGTAGAAGGGGGAGGGAATTCACCCCTCCACTTT.

A few counts support this clonotype. The chain couples TRBV7-8 to TRBJ1-2; perhaps TRBD1 as D (5 bases). Germline CDR1 SGHVS, CDR2 FQNEAQ. With 2 bases removed from V and 8 bases from J, the gap between germline ends came to 15 bases. This CDR3 contains 14 residues. The DNA for the CDR3 is TGTGCCAGCAGCTTAAGAGTCAGGGAAGAAGGCTACACCTTC. The encoded protein is CASSLRVREEGYTF.

The chain carries TRBV19 and TRBJ2-7; the match to TRBD2 covers 11 bases. The CDR3 spans 15 residues. Germline CDR1 is LNHDA and CDR2 is SQIVND (reference sequence). With V trimmed by 3 bases and J by 2 bases, 3 bases remained unmatched. The CDR3 sequence is CASSISSGRPYEQYF. Written as DNA, the CDR3 is TGTGCCAGTAGTATTTCTAGCGGGAGGCCCTACGAGCAGTACTTC.

The rearrangement joins TRBV10-3 to TRBJ1-2, with D tentatively TRBD1 (6 bases). Trimming left V 4 bases short and J 8 bases short, with 14 bases between. The length of the CDR3 is 13 residues. Germline lookup yields CDR1 ENHRY and CDR2 SYGVKD. CDR3 protein: CAISGHRAGGYTF. The CDR3 bases are TGTGCCATCAGTGGGCACAGGGCAGGAGGCTACACCTTC.